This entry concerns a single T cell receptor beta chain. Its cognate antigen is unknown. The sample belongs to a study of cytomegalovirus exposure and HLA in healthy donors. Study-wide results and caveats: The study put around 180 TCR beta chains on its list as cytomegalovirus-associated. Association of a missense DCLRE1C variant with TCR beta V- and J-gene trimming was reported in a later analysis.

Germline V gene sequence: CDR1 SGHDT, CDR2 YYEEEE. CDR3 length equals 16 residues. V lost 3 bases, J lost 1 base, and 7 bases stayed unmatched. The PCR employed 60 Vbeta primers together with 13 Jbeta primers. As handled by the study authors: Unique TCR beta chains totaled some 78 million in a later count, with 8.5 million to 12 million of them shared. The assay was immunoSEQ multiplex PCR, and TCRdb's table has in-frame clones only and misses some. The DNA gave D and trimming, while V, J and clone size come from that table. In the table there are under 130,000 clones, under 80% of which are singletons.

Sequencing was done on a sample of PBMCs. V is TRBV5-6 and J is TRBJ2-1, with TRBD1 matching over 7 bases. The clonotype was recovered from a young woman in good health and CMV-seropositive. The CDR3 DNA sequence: TGTGCCAGCAGCTGGGCGGACAGGCTATCCTACAATGAGCAGTTCTTC. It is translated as CASSWADRLSYNEQFF.